The source of this T cell receptor (beta chain) is a study of blood T cells in healthy people across ages. Trimming took 4 bases from V and 7 from J; bases not matched to a gene: 7. The CDR3 contains 16 residues. From germline, CDR1 is LGHDT and CDR2 YNNKEL (reference sequence). Next came a second PCR, run for roughly 6 to 11 cycles, which used a sample-barcoded 5' primer along with a J-beta primer mix. Each CDR3 protein is one row after TCRdb ran MiXCR on the 5' RACE reads. Of about 1.4 million distinct CDR3 sequences in the sample, around 59% were seen once. Each sample gave at least 7 million isolated PBMCs.

The TCR comes from a man aged 18 to 29 in good health. J is TRBJ2-1 and V is TRBV3-1; 13 nucleotides match TRBD2. Sequencing used blood. This CDR3 is CASSPSTSGRGNEQFF. DNA for the CDR3: TGTGCCAGCAGCCCGAGTACTAGCGGGAGGGGTAATGAGCAGTTCTTC.